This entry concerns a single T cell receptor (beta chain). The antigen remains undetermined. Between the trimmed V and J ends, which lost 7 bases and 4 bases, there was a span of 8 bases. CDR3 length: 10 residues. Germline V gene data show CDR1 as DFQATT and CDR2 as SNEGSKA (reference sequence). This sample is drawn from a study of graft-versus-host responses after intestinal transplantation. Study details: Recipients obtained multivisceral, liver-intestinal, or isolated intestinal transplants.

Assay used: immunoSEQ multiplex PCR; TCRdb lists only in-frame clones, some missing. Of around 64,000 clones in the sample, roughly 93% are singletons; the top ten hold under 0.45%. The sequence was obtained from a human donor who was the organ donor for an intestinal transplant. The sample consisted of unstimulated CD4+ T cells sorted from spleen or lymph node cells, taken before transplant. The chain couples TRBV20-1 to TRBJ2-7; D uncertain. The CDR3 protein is CSVEGYEQYF. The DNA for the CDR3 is TGCAGTGTCGAAGGTTACGAGCAGTACTTC.